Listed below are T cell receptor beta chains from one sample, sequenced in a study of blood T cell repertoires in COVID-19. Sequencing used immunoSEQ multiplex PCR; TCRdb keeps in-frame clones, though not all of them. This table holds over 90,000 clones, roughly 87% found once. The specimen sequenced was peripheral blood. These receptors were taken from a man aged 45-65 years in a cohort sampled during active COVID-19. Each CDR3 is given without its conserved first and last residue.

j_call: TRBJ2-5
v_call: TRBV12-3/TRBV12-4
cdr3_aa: ASSFRVEGVQY

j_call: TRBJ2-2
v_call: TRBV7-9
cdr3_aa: ASSQGAGTGELF

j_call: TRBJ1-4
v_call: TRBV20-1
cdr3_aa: SAAVNEKLF

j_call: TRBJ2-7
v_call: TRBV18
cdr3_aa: ASSRGQGSYEQY

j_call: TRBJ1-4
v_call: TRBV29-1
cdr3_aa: SGGDSVTNEKLF

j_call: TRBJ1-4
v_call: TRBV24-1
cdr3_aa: ATRAGTGSNEKLF

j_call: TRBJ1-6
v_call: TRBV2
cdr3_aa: ASSRTLDRLNSPLH

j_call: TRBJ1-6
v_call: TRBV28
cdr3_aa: ASTTVNNSPLH

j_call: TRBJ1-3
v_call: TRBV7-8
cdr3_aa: ASSSSGEPGNTIY

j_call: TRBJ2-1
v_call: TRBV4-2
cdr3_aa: ASSQRLAGGGGNEQF

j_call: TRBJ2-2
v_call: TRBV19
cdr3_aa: ASSIDAGGGRTGELF

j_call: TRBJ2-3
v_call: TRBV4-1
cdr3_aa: ASSQVLGQGADTQY

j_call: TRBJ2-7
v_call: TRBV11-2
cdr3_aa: ASSFFGRQRSYEQY

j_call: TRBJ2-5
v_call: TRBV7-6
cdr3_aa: ASSLSAGRKTQY

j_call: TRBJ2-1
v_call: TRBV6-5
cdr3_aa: ASRPGTGGHNEQF

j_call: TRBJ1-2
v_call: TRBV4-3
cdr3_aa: ASSQGSGGPGIYGYT